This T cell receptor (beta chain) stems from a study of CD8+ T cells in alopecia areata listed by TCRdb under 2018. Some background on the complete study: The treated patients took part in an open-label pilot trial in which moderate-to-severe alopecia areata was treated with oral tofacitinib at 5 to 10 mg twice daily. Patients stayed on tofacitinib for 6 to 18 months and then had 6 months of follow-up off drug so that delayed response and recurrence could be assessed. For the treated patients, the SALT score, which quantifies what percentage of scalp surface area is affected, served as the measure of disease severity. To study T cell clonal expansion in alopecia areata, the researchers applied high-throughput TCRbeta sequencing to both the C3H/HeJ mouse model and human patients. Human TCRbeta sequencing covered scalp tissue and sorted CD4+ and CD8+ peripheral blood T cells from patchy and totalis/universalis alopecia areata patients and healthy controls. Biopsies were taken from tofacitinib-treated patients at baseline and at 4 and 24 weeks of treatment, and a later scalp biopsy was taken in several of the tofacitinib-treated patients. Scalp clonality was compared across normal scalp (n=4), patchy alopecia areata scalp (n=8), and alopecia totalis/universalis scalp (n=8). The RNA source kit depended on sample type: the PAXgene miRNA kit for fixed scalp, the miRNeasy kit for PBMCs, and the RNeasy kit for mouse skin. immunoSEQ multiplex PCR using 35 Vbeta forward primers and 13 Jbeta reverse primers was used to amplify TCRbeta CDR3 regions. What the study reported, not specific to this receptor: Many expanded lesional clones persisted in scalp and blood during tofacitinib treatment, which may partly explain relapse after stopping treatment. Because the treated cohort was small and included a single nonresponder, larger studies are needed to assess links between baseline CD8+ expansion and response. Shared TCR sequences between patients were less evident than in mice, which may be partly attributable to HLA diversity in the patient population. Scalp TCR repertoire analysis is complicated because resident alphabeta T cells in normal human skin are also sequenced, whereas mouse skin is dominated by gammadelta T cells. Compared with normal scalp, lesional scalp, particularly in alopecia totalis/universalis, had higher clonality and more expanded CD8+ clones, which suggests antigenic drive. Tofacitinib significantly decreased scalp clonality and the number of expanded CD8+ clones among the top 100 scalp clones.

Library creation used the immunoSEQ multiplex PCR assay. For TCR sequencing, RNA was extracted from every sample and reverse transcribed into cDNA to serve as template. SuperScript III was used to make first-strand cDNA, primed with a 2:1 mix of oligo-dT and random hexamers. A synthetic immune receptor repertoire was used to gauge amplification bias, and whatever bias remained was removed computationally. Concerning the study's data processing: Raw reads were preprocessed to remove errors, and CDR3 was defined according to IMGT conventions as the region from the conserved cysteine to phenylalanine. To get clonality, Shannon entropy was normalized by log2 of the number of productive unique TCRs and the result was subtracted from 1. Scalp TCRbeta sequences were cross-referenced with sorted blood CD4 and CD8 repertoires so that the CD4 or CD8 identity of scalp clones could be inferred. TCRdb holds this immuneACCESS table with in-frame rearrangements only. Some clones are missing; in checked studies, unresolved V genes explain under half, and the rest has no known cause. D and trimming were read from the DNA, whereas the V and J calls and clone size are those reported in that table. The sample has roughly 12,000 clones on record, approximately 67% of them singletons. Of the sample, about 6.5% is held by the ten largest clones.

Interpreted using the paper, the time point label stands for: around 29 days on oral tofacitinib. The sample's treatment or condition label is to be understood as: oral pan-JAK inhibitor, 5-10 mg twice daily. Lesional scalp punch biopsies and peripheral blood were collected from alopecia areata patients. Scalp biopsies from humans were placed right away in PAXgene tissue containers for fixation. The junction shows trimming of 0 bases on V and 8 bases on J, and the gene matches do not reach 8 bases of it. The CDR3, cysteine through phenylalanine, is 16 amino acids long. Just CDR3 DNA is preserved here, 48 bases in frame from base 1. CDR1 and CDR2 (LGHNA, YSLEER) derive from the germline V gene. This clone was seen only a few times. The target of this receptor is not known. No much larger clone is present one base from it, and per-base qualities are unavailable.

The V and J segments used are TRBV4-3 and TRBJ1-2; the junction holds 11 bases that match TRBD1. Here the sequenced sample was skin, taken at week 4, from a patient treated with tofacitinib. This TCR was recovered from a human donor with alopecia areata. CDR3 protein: CASSQDRTGGGEGYTF. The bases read TGCGCCAGCAGCCAAGATAGGACAGGGGGCGGTGAAGGCTACACCTTC.